The present entry profiles one T cell receptor (beta chain) with its context. The sample originates from a study of blood T cell repertoires in COVID-19. Original processing notes: The assay estimated nucleated cells by amplifying reference gene primers. Repertoires were generated with immunoSEQ multiplex PCR, while TCRdb's copy carries only in-frame clones and drops some. V, J and clone size were drawn from that table, and D and trimming were deduced from the DNA. The sample lists under 250,000 clones; approximately 84% were seen once. The CDR3 consists of 14 residues. Germline trimming cut 4 bases from V and 2 bases from J; bases unmatched to any gene: 5. CDR1 and CDR2 (germline): SGHDT, YYEEEE.

The J gene is TRBJ2-7, the V gene TRBV5-6; 8 nucleotides agree with TRBD2. This receptor was taken from an elderly woman with acute or convalescent COVID-19. Sequenced: peripheral blood. The CDR3 DNA reads TGTGCCAGCAGCCCGGGAGGGATCCCCTACGAGCAGTACTTC. Amino acid sequence: CASSPGGIPYEQYF.